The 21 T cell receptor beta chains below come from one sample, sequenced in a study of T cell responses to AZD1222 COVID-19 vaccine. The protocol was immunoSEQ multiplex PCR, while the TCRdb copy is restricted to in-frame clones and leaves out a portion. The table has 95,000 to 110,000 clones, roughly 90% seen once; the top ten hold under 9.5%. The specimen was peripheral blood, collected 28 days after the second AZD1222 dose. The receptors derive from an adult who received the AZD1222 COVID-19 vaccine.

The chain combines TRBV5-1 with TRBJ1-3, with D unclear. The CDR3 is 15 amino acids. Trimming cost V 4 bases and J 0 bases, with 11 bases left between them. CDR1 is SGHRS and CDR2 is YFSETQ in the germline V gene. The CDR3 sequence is CASSPDGSSGNTIYF. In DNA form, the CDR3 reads TGCGCCAGCAGCCCTGACGGCAGCTCTGGAAACACCATATATTTT.

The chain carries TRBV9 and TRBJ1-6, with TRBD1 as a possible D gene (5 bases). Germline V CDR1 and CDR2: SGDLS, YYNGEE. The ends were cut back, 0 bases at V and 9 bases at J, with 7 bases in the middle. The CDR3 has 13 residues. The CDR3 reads CASSVGQGSPLHF. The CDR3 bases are TGTGCCAGCAGCGTAGGGCAGGGTTCACCCCTCCACTTT.

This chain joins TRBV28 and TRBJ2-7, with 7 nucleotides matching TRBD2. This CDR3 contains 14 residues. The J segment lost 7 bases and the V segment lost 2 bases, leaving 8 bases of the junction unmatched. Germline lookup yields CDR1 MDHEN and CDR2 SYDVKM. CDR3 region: CASSLAGVPREQYF. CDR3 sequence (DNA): TGTGCCAGCAGTTTAGCGGGAGTCCCAAGGGAGCAGTACTTC.

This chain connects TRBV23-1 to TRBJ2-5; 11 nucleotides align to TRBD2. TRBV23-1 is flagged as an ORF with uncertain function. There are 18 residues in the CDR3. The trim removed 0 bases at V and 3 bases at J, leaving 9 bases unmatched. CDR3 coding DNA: TGCGCCAGCAGTCAATCCCAGGGGCCGGGACTAGCGGAAGAGACCCAGTACTTC. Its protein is CASSQSQGPGLAEETQYF.

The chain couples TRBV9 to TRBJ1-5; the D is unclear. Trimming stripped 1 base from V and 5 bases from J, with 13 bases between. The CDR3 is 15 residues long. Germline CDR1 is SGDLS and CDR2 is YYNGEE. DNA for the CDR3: TGTGCCAGCAGCGTAAGAGGCACTCCAGATCAGCCCCAGCATTTT. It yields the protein CASSVRGTPDQPQHF. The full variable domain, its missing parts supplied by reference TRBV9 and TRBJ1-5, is DSGVTQTPKHLITATGQRVTLRCSPRSGDLSVYWYQQSLDQGLQFLIQYYNGEERAKGNILERFSAQQFPDLHSELNLSSLELGDSALYFCASSVRGTPDQPQHFGDGTRLSIL.

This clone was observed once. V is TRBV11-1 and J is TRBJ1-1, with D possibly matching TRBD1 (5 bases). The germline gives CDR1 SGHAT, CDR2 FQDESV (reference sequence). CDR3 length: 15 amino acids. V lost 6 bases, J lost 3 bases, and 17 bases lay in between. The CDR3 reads CASSVWAGRYTEAFF. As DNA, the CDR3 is TGTGCCAGCAGTGTATGGGCAGGGAGGTACACTGAAGCTTTCTTT. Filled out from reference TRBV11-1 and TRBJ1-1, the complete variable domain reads EAEVAQSPRYKITEKSQAVAFWCDPISGHATLYWYRQILGQGPELLVQFQDESVVDDSQLPKDRFSAERLKGVDSTLKIQPAELGDSAMYLCASSVWAGRYTEAFFGQGTRLTVV.

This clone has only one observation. The CDR3, as DNA: TGTGCCAGCAGTTTATCACCAACGGCTAATGAAAAACTGTTTTTT. Its protein is CASSLSPTANEKLFF. The chain recombines TRBV27 with TRBJ1-4, with D hard to call. The CDR3 covers 15 residues. Germline values: CDR1 MNHEY, CDR2 SMNVEV (reference sequence). The V end lost 0 bases, the J end lost 3 bases, and 8 bases lay between the germline ends.

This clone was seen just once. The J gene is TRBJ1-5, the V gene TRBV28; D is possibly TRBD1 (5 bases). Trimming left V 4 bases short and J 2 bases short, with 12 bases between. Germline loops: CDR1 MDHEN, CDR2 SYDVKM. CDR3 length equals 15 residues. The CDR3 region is CASSSGTFRNQPQHF. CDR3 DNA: TGTGCCAGCAGTTCCGGGACTTTTCGCAATCAGCCCCAGCATTTT.

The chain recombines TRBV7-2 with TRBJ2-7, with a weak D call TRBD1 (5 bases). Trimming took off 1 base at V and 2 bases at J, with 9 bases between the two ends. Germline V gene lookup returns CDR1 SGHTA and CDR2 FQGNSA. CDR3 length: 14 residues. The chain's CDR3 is CASSLEDRTYEQYF. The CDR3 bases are TGTGCCAGCAGCTTAGAAGACAGAACCTACGAGCAGTACTTC.

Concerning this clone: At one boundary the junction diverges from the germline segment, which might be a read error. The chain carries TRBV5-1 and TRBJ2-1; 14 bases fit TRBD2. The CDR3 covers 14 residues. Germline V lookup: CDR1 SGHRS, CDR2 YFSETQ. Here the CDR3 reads CASRLGLAGDEQFF. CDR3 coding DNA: TGCGCCAGCAGATTGGGACTAGCGGGAGATGAGCAGTTCTTC.

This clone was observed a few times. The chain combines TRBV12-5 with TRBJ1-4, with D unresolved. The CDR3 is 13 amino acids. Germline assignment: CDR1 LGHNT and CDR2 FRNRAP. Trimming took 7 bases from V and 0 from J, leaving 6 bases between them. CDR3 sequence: CASALTTNEKLFF. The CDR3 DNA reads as TGTGCTAGTGCCCTTACAACTAATGAAAAACTGTTTTTT.

As DNA, the CDR3 is TGTGCCAGCAGTGAACCGGGGGACGCCGACACCGGGGAGCTGTTTTTT. Its translation: CASSEPGDADTGELFF. This chain links TRBV25-1 with TRBJ2-2; possibly TRBD2 for D (6 bases). In germline, CDR1 is MGHDK, CDR2 SYGVNS. Deletions cut 2 bases from V and 3 bases from J, with 13 bases between. CDR3 length: 16 amino acids. The complete variable domain, with remaining parts taken from reference TRBV25-1 and TRBJ2-2, reads EADIYQTPRYLVIGTGKKITLECSQTMGHDKMYWYQQDPGMELHLIHYSYGVNSTEKGDLSSESTVSRIRTEHFPLTLESARPSHTSQYLCASSEPGDADTGELFFGEGSRLTVL.

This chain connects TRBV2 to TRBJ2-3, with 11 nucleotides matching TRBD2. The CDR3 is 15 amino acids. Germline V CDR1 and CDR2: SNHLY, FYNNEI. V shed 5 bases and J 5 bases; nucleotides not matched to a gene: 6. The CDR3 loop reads CASSFSGGAGDTQYF. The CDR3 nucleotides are TGTGCCAGCAGTTTTAGCGGGGGGGCCGGAGATACGCAGTATTTT.

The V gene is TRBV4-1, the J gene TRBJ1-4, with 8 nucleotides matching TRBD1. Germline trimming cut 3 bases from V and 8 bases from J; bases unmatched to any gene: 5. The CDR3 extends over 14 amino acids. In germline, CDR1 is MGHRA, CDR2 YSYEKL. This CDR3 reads CASSQQGAGEKLFF. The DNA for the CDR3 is TGCGCCAGCAGCCAGCAGGGGGCTGGAGAAAAACTGTTTTTT.

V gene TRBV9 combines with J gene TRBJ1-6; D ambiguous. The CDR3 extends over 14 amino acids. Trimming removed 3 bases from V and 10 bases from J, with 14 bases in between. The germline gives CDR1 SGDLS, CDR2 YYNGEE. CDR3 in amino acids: CASSAPAVSSPLHF. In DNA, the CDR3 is TGTGCCAGCAGCGCCCCAGCGGTCAGCTCACCCCTCCACTTT.

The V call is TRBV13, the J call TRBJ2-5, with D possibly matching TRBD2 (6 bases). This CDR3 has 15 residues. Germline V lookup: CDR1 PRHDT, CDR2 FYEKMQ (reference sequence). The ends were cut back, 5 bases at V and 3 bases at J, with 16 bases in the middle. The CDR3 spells CASSRRQRREETQYF. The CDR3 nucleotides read TGTGCCAGCAGCCGGCGACAGAGGAGGGAAGAGACCCAGTACTTC.

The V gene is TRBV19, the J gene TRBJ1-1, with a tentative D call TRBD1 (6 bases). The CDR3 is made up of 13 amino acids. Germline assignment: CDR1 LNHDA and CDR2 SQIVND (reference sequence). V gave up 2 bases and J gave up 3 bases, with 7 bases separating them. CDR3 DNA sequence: TGTGCCAGTAGTATATCAGGGGACACTGAAGCTTTCTTT. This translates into CASSISGDTEAFF.

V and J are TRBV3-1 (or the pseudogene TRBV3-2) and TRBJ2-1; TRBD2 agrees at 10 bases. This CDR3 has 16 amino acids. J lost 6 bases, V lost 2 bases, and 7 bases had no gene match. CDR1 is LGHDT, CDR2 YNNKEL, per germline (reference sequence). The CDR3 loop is CASSQQRRTSGNEQFF. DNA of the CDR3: TGTGCCAGCAGCCAACAACGCCGGACTAGCGGCAATGAGCAGTTCTTC.

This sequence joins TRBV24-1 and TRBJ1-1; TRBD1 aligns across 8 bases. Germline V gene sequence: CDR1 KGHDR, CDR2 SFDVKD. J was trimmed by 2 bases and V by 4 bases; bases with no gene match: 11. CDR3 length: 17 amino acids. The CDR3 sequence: CATSDRDRCLVNTEAFF. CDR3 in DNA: TGTGCCACCAGTGACCGGGACAGGTGTTTGGTTAACACTGAAGCTTTCTTT.

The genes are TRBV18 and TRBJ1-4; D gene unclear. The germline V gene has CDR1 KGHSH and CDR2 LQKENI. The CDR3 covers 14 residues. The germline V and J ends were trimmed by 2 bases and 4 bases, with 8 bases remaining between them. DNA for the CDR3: TGTGCCAGCTCACCAGGGTTAGGTAATGAAAAACTGTTTTTT. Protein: CASSPGLGNEKLFF.

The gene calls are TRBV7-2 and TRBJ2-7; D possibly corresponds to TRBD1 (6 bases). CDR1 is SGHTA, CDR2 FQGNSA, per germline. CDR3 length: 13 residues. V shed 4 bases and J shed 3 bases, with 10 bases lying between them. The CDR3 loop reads CASSSTGYYEQYF. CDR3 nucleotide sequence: TGTGCCAGCAGCTCCACAGGGTACTACGAGCAGTACTTC.